One and the same sample provided the 18 T cell receptor beta chains below, sequenced in a study of cytomegalovirus exposure and HLA in healthy donors. PCR was performed using 60 Vbeta and 13 Jbeta primers. Using immunoSEQ multiplex PCR, the repertoire was profiled, and TCRdb retains in-frame clones only, with some absent. Seen here are approximately 100,000 clones, about 77% observed once, and the top ten hold roughly 4.5%. The sequencing sample was made of PBMCs. These receptors were obtained from a woman aged 40 to 50 in good health and CMV-seronegative.

The chain couples TRBV30 to TRBJ1-2; D may be TRBD1 (5 bases). CDR3 size: 13 residues. With 0 bases removed from V and 4 bases from J, the gap between germline ends came to 9 bases. The germline V gene encodes CDR1 GTSNPN and CDR2 SVGIG (reference sequence). The CDR3 nucleotides are TGTGCCTGGAGTGTGGGGGGAGTCTATGGCTACACCTTC. Its translation: CAWSVGGVYGYTF.

This clone showed up just a few times. The rearrangement joins TRBV6-5 to TRBJ2-4; TRBD1 aligns across 9 bases. V lost 5 bases, J lost 5 bases, and 7 bases stayed unmatched. Germline-derived CDR1 and CDR2 are MNHEY and SVGAGI. The CDR3 totals 15 residues. CDR3 sequence (DNA): TGTGCCAGCAGTAGGACAGGGGAGGTCCAAAACATTCAGTACTTC. Translation: CASSRTGEVQNIQYF.

This chain joins TRBV5-1 and TRBJ1-1; a possible D gene is TRBD1 (5 bases). Trimming took off 0 bases at V and 5 bases at J, with 14 bases between the two ends. The length of the CDR3 is 15 residues. Per germline, CDR1 SGHRS and CDR2 YFSETQ. The CDR3 DNA reads as TGCGCCAGCAGCTTGGCCGGGGGGGAGGGAACTGAAGCTTTCTTT. Protein sequence: CASSLAGGEGTEAFF.

This chain uses TRBV6-1 with TRBJ2-7; D is uncertain. The CDR3 runs 14 residues. With 2 bases removed from V and 1 base from J, the gap between germline ends came to 9 bases. The germline V gene encodes CDR1 MNHNS and CDR2 SASEGT. The CDR3 protein is CASSEFVRSYEQYF. CDR3 nucleotide sequence: TGTGCCAGCAGTGAATTTGTCAGATCCTACGAGCAGTACTTC.

This clone was seen a few times. The chain combines TRBV14 with TRBJ2-7; a weak D match, TRBD1 (5 bases). The germline CDR1 and CDR2 sequences are SGHDN and FVKESK. With 4 bases removed from V and 7 bases from J, the gap between germline ends came to 17 bases. The CDR3 runs to 14 residues. The CDR3 is CASSPWTQPKEQYF. The CDR3 coding sequence is TGTGCCAGCAGCCCGTGGACACAACCTAAAGAGCAGTACTTC.

The V gene is TRBV19, the J gene TRBJ1-1; D unclear. Trimming removed 3 bases from V and 8 bases from J, with 7 bases in between. CDR3 length equals 11 residues. Germline loops: CDR1 LNHDA, CDR2 SQIVND (reference sequence). The CDR3 DNA reads TGTGCCAGTAGTATCTTCCTGGAAGCTTTCTTT. Translation: CASSIFLEAFF.

The chain employs TRBV30 and TRBJ1-5; TRBD1 is a possible D gene (6 bases). The CDR3 length is 14 residues. V lost 1 base, J lost 3 bases, and 10 bases lay in between. Germline values: CDR1 GTSNPN, CDR2 SVGIG (reference sequence). The CDR3 bases are TGTGCCTGGAGTGGAGGACAGCCCAATCAGCCCCAGCATTTT. As protein: CAWSGGQPNQPQHF.

This chain links TRBV5-1 with TRBJ2-5; 11 nucleotides align to TRBD1. The V segment lost 3 bases and the J segment 1 base; nucleotides outside the gene matches: 8. CDR1 SGHRS and CDR2 YFSETQ come from the germline V gene. The CDR3 is 17 amino acids. The chain's CDR3 is CASSSTGTGGTQETQYF. The CDR3, as DNA: TGCGCCAGCAGCTCGACCGGGACAGGGGGTACCCAAGAGACCCAGTACTTC.

This clone has a single count. The chain is built from TRBV27 and TRBJ1-6, with D possibly TRBD1 on 5 matching bases. CDR1 and CDR2 (germline): MNHEY, SMNVEV (reference sequence). This CDR3 comprises 15 residues. Trimming cost V 3 bases and J 8 bases, with 14 bases left between them. The CDR3 nucleotides read TGTGCCAGCAGTTTTGGGGCCGGATGGGATTCACCCCTCCACTTT. Protein product: CASSFGAGWDSPLHF.

CDR3 coding DNA: TGTGCCAGCAGCCAGGGTGGAGGGTCGGGCTACACCTTC. It is translated as CASSQGGGSGYTF. The chain recombines TRBV7-9 with TRBJ1-2, with a weak D call TRBD1 (5 bases). The CDR3 contains 13 residues. CDR1 is SEHNR and CDR2 is FQNEAQ in the germline V gene (reference sequence). V was cut by 5 bases and J by 8 bases, with 15 bases left in between.

V and J are TRBV19 and TRBJ1-3, with no clear D. The CDR3 covers 14 residues. CDR1 and CDR2 from the germline V gene are LNHDA and SQIVND (reference sequence). Trimming stripped 4 bases from V and 0 bases from J, with 7 bases between. The CDR3 region has the DNA TGTGCCAGTAGTACGGGGTCCTCTGGAAACACCATATATTTT. The encoded protein is CASSTGSSGNTIYF.

The chain has TRBV27 and TRBJ1-1; D is perhaps TRBD1 (5 bases). The V gene lost 3 bases and the J gene lost 4 bases, with 12 bases spanning the gap. The CDR3 runs to 14 residues. Per the germline V gene, CDR1 is MNHEY and CDR2 is SMNVEV (reference sequence). This chain's CDR3 is CASSFRGSGTEAFF. The CDR3 coding sequence is TGTGCCAGCAGTTTTAGGGGTAGCGGCACTGAAGCTTTCTTT.

The chain combines TRBV2 with TRBJ1-2, with 7 bases lining up with TRBD1. Unmatched junction bases numbered 6, after V lost 9 bases and J lost 2 bases. CDR1 and CDR2 (germline): SNHLY, FYNNEI. This CDR3 contains 13 residues. The CDR3 reads CARREQGNYGYTF. For the CDR3, the DNA is TGTGCCAGGAGGGAACAGGGGAACTATGGCTACACCTTC.

This clone has only a few counts. The rearrangement links TRBV19 to TRBJ2-5; 15 nucleotides line up with TRBD2. Germline loops: CDR1 LNHDA, CDR2 SQIVND (reference sequence). With V trimmed by 2 bases and J by 5 bases, 3 bases remained unmatched. CDR3 length: 16 amino acids. The CDR3, as DNA: TGTGCCAGTAGTATATCAGGGACTAGCGGGGGGGAGACCCAGTACTTC. Residues: CASSISGTSGGETQYF.

This chain's CDR3 is CASKETGWNQPQHF. CDR3 nucleotides: TGTGCCAGTAAGGAGACAGGGTGGAACCAGCCCCAGCATTTT. The rearrangement joins TRBV19 to TRBJ1-5; 7 bases agree with TRBD1. CDR3 length: 14 amino acids. With V trimmed by 7 bases and J by 7 bases, 10 bases remained unmatched. The germline V gene has CDR1 LNHDA and CDR2 SQIVND (reference sequence).

This chain links TRBV7-9 with TRBJ1-1, with 10 positions matching TRBD1. Germline CDR1 is SEHNR and CDR2 is FQNEAQ (reference sequence). The CDR3 extends over 14 amino acids. With 5 bases clipped from V and 4 bases from J, the junction kept 4 bases outside the gene matches. The CDR3 region has the DNA TGTGCCAGCAGCGACCGGGACAGGGGCACTGAAGCTTTCTTT. This translates into CASSDRDRGTEAFF.

This clone was detected once. The CDR3 is CASSPNVAGGNEQFF. For the CDR3, the DNA is TGTGCCAGTAGTCCCAACGTAGCGGGGGGGAATGAGCAGTTCTTC. This chain links TRBV19 with TRBJ2-1; 11 bases line up with TRBD2. Germline V CDR1 and CDR2: LNHDA, SQIVND (reference sequence). Trimming removed 5 bases from V and 7 bases from J; junction bases left unmatched: 7. The CDR3 length is 15 residues.

V and J are TRBV2 and TRBJ2-7; TRBD1 might be the D (5 bases). The CDR3 length is 14 residues. Per germline, CDR1 SNHLY and CDR2 FYNNEI. The germline V and J ends were trimmed by 8 bases and 5 bases, with 19 bases remaining between them. DNA for the CDR3: TGTGCCAGCCGCGGCCAGGGTACTTCACACGAGCAGTACTTC. This encodes CASRGQGTSHEQYF.